Sequencing of this TCR beta chain was carried out in a study of tumor and adjacent non-tumor tissue in lung cancer. Study at large: Patients comprised 12 adenocarcinoma, a couple of squamous cell carcinoma and 1 small cell lung cancer.

Regarding the study as a whole: TCR diversity was significantly greater in tumor than normal lung tissue.

For this clonotype: Its specificity is not known. A much larger clone is a single base away; this may be a read error.

RNA was extracted from bulk tissue without any cell sorting. Chemotherapy-naive patients with new lung cancer underwent thoracic surgery in China, August–late 2014. A modified ARM-PCR protocol with three rounds of nested PCR amplified TCRbeta. Using its own MiXCR run on the multiplex PCR reads, TCRdb lists one record per CDR3 protein. The repertoire holds roughly 120,000 distinct CDR3 sequences, with about 75% as singletons. The CDR3 extends over 11 amino acids. The TCR originated in a woman aged 60 to 75 with non-small cell lung cancer. The chain carries TRBV12-3 or TRBV12-4 and TRBJ2-7; D tentatively reads TRBD1 or TRBD2 (5 bases each). Sequencing used lung tumor tissue. CDR3 sequence reads: CASSRGPTVGF. CDR3 nucleotide sequence: TGTGCCAGCAGCCGGGGCCCAACAGTGGGCTTC.